This is a list of T cell receptor beta chains from one sample in a study of blood T cell repertoires in COVID-19. Here immunoSEQ multiplex PCR was the method, and the copy in TCRdb shows in-frame clones only, minus some. The data contain roughly 280,000 clones, approximately 90% of them seen just once; the ten biggest clones take up approximately 2.9%. Source material: PBMCs or T cells enriched from blood (not recorded which). These receptors were obtained from a man aged 35 to 55 who had been exposed to COVID-19. Each CDR3 is given with its conserved first and last residue. Fields, in order: clone size, J gene, D gene, V gene, CDR3 protein, CDR3 DNA. D genes are given only for firm matches. Rows give clone size only sometimes, using once, few, many, or a class for an expanded clone.

clone size: .
J gene: TRBJ1-2
D gene: .
V gene: TRBV5-1
CDR3 protein: CASSLRQESNYGYTF
CDR3 DNA: TGCGCCAGCAGCCTCCGACAAGAATCTAACTATGGCTACACCTTC

clone size: .
J gene: TRBJ2-1
D gene: TRBD2
V gene: TRBV3-1/TRBV3-2
CDR3 protein: CASSQDWGTSYNEQFF
CDR3 DNA: TGTGCCAGCAGCCAAGATTGGGGGACTAGCTACAATGAGCAGTTCTTC

clone size: .
J gene: TRBJ1-2
D gene: .
V gene: TRBV19
CDR3 protein: CASSPTGGYGYTF
CDR3 DNA: TGTGCCAGTAGCCCGACAGGAGGCTATGGCTACACCTTC

clone size: once
J gene: TRBJ1-2
D gene: .
V gene: TRBV5-1
CDR3 protein: CASSEWFTVENYGYTF
CDR3 DNA: TGCGCCAGCAGCGAATGGTTTACAGTAGAAAACTATGGCTACACCTTC

clone size: .
J gene: TRBJ1-5
D gene: TRBD1
V gene: TRBV27
CDR3 protein: CASSPGQGAWQPQHF
CDR3 DNA: TGTGCCAGCAGCCCCGGACAGGGGGCTTGGCAGCCCCAGCATTTT

clone size: .
J gene: TRBJ2-2
D gene: .
V gene: TRBV6-5
CDR3 protein: CASSYRGPGELFF
CDR3 DNA: TGTGCCAGCAGTTACAGAGGGCCCGGGGAGCTGTTTTTT

clone size: .
J gene: TRBJ1-1
D gene: TRBD1
V gene: TRBV7-3
CDR3 protein: CASSLSADRGAEAFF
CDR3 DNA: TGTGCCAGCAGCTTAAGCGCGGACAGGGGGGCTGAAGCTTTCTTT

clone size: few
J gene: TRBJ1-1
D gene: .
V gene: TRBV7-2
CDR3 protein: CASSLSGNTEAFF
CDR3 DNA: TGTGCCAGCAGCTTATCAGGGAACACTGAAGCTTTCTTT

clone size: once
J gene: TRBJ1-1
D gene: TRBD1
V gene: TRBV12-3/TRBV12-4
CDR3 protein: CASSLQGDTEAFF
CDR3 DNA: TGTGCCAGCAGTTTGCAGGGGGACACTGAAGCTTTCTTT

clone size: .
J gene: TRBJ2-7
D gene: .
V gene: TRBV6-5
CDR3 protein: CASSPDPSSYEQYF
CDR3 DNA: TGTGCCAGCAGCCCCGATCCTAGCTCCTACGAGCAGTACTTC

clone size: .
J gene: TRBJ2-7
D gene: TRBD1
V gene: TRBV28
CDR3 protein: CASSLPQRQGGYEQYF
CDR3 DNA: TGTGCCAGCAGTTTACCCCAGAGACAGGGCGGGTACGAGCAGTACTTC

clone size: once
J gene: TRBJ1-2
D gene: .
V gene: TRBV28
CDR3 protein: CASRQGSYGYTF
CDR3 DNA: TGTGCCAGCAGACAGGGTTCCTATGGCTACACCTTC

clone size: .
J gene: TRBJ2-2
D gene: TRBD1
V gene: TRBV5-1
CDR3 protein: CASSPRDRGQDGELFF
CDR3 DNA: TGCGCCAGCAGCCCCCGGGACAGGGGGCAAGACGGGGAGCTGTTTTTT

clone size: .
J gene: TRBJ2-5
D gene: TRBD2
V gene: TRBV27
CDR3 protein: CASKALAGVLETQYF
CDR3 DNA: TGTGCCAGCAAGGCGCTAGCGGGAGTTCTGGAGACCCAGTACTTC

clone size: .
J gene: TRBJ1-3
D gene: TRBD1
V gene: TRBV28
CDR3 protein: CASRTGTGVSGNTIYF
CDR3 DNA: TGTGCCAGCAGGACCGGGACAGGGGTCTCTGGAAACACCATATATTTT

clone size: .
J gene: TRBJ1-1
D gene: TRBD1
V gene: TRBV9
CDR3 protein: CASSPPGTGDITEAFF
CDR3 DNA: TGTGCCAGCAGCCCCCCCGGGACAGGGGATATCACTGAAGCTTTCTTT

clone size: few
J gene: TRBJ2-2
D gene: .
V gene: TRBV4-1
CDR3 protein: CASMKRGGGNTGELFF
CDR3 DNA: TGCGCCAGCATGAAACGAGGGGGTGGGAACACCGGGGAGCTGTTTTTT

clone size: .
J gene: TRBJ2-1
D gene: TRBD2
V gene: TRBV3-1/TRBV3-2
CDR3 protein: CASSQEYLAGPQEQFF
CDR3 DNA: TGTGCCAGCAGCCAAGAATACCTAGCGGGTCCCCAAGAGCAGTTCTTC

clone size: .
J gene: TRBJ1-3
D gene: TRBD1
V gene: TRBV18
CDR3 protein: CASSVSAGGENTIYF
CDR3 DNA: TGTGCCAGTTCGGTCTCCGCAGGGGGCGAAAACACCATATATTTT

clone size: .
J gene: TRBJ1-4
D gene: .
V gene: TRBV5-1
CDR3 protein: CASSLGRSYSEKLFF
CDR3 DNA: TGCGCCAGCAGCTTGGGGCGGTCATATTCTGAAAAACTGTTTTTT

clone size: .
J gene: TRBJ1-5
D gene: .
V gene: TRBV6-5
CDR3 protein: CASSRLSNQPQHF
CDR3 DNA: TGTGCCAGCAGTCGTTTAAGCAATCAGCCCCAGCATTTT

clone size: .
J gene: TRBJ1-2
D gene: .
V gene: TRBV24-1
CDR3 protein: CATSDSYGYTF
CDR3 DNA: TGTGCCACCAGTGATTCCTACGGCTACACCTTC

clone size: .
J gene: TRBJ1-4
D gene: .
V gene: TRBV12-3/TRBV12-4
CDR3 protein: CASSPGVVEKLFF
CDR3 DNA: TGTGCCAGCAGTCCAGGGGTGGTTGAAAAACTGTTTTTT

clone size: .
J gene: TRBJ1-5
D gene: TRBD1
V gene: TRBV4-2
CDR3 protein: CASSQDRRGLQPQHF
CDR3 DNA: TGTGCCAGCAGCCAAGATAGAAGGGGGCTTCAGCCCCAGCATTTT

clone size: .
J gene: TRBJ1-1
D gene: .
V gene: TRBV28
CDR3 protein: CASSLRDLDTEAFF
CDR3 DNA: TGTGCCAGCAGTTTGAGGGATTTAGACACTGAAGCTTTCTTT

clone size: .
J gene: TRBJ1-1
D gene: .
V gene: TRBV18
CDR3 protein: CASSQQENTEAFF
CDR3 DNA: TGTGCCAGCTCACAACAGGAGAACACTGAAGCTTTCTTT

clone size: once
J gene: TRBJ2-2
D gene: .
V gene: TRBV30
CDR3 protein: CAWARDSYTGELFF
CDR3 DNA: TGTGCCTGGGCGCGGGACTCGTACACCGGGGAGCTGTTTTTT

clone size: .
J gene: TRBJ2-3
D gene: TRBD2
V gene: TRBV19
CDR3 protein: CASSPGGTSGFSTDTQYF
CDR3 DNA: TGTGCCAGTAGTCCAGGGGGGACTAGCGGGTTTAGCACAGATACGCAGTATTTT

clone size: .
J gene: TRBJ2-5
D gene: TRBD1
V gene: TRBV15
CDR3 protein: CATSTRDSEIAEETQYF
CDR3 DNA: TGTGCCACCAGCACTCGGGACAGTGAGATAGCTGAAGAGACCCAGTACTTC

clone size: .
J gene: TRBJ1-6
D gene: .
V gene: TRBV12-3/TRBV12-4
CDR3 protein: CASSLAAGSPLHF
CDR3 DNA: TGTGCCAGCAGTTTAGCTGCGGGTTCACCCCTCCACTTT

clone size: .
J gene: TRBJ2-4
D gene: .
V gene: TRBV19
CDR3 protein: CASSIGGRLAKNIQYF
CDR3 DNA: TGTGCCAGTAGTATTGGGGGCCGCTTGGCCAAAAACATTCAGTACTTC

clone size: .
J gene: TRBJ1-1
D gene: .
V gene: TRBV20-1
CDR3 protein: CSAGRNTEAFF
CDR3 DNA: TGCAGTGCTGGCAGGAACACTGAAGCTTTCTTT

clone size: .
J gene: TRBJ1-2
D gene: .
V gene: TRBV19
CDR3 protein: CASSLAGNYGYTF
CDR3 DNA: TGTGCCAGTAGTCTAGCCGGGAACTATGGCTACACCTTC

clone size: .
J gene: TRBJ2-1
D gene: .
V gene: TRBV2
CDR3 protein: CASSELGSTEQFF
CDR3 DNA: TGTGCCAGCAGTGAGCTGGGGAGTACTGAGCAGTTCTTC

clone size: once
J gene: TRBJ2-7
D gene: .
V gene: TRBV5-5
CDR3 protein: CASGTFGSYEQYF
CDR3 DNA: TGTGCCAGTGGGACATTTGGCTCCTACGAGCAGTACTTC

clone size: .
J gene: TRBJ1-1
D gene: TRBD1
V gene: TRBV4-1
CDR3 protein: CASSQTGFDTEAFF
CDR3 DNA: TGCGCCAGCAGCCAGACAGGGTTCGACACTGAAGCTTTCTTT

clone size: .
J gene: TRBJ2-5
D gene: .
V gene: TRBV18
CDR3 protein: CASSPTGGETQYF
CDR3 DNA: TGTGCCAGCTCACCTACGGGTGGGGAGACCCAGTACTTC

clone size: once
J gene: TRBJ1-3
D gene: TRBD1
V gene: TRBV28
CDR3 protein: CASSLWGQKGNTIYF
CDR3 DNA: TGTGCCAGCAGTTTATGGGGACAGAAAGGAAACACCATATATTTT

clone size: .
J gene: TRBJ1-2
D gene: TRBD1
V gene: TRBV5-4
CDR3 protein: CASSIDRDGYTF
CDR3 DNA: TGTGCCAGCAGCATTGACAGGGATGGCTACACCTTC

clone size: .
J gene: TRBJ1-2
D gene: .
V gene: TRBV27
CDR3 protein: CASRPQGQRFNYGYTF
CDR3 DNA: TGTGCCAGCAGGCCTCAGGGGCAGAGGTTTAACTATGGCTACACCTTC

clone size: .
J gene: TRBJ2-7
D gene: TRBD2
V gene: TRBV6-6
CDR3 protein: CASRGTSGRRYEQYF
CDR3 DNA: TGTGCCAGCAGGGGGACTAGCGGGAGAAGGTACGAGCAGTACTTC

clone size: .
J gene: TRBJ2-2
D gene: .
V gene: TRBV6-6
CDR3 protein: CASSYELGSNTGELFF
CDR3 DNA: TGTGCCAGCAGTTACGAACTAGGCTCGAACACCGGGGAGCTGTTTTTT

clone size: .
J gene: TRBJ1-1
D gene: TRBD1
V gene: TRBV20-1
CDR3 protein: CSVIRGAEAFF
CDR3 DNA: TGCAGTGTCATCAGGGGGGCTGAAGCTTTCTTT

clone size: once
J gene: TRBJ1-4
D gene: .
V gene: TRBV2
CDR3 protein: CASRPRGGDEKLFF
CDR3 DNA: TGTGCCAGCAGACCCCGGGGAGGGGACGAAAAACTGTTTTTT

clone size: .
J gene: TRBJ2-7
D gene: TRBD1
V gene: TRBV7-3
CDR3 protein: CASSPGGDSSYEQYF
CDR3 DNA: TGTGCCAGCAGCCCAGGGGGCGACAGCTCCTACGAGCAGTACTTC

clone size: .
J gene: TRBJ1-2
D gene: .
V gene: TRBV19
CDR3 protein: CASSIDLSGYGYTF
CDR3 DNA: TGTGCCAGTAGTATAGATCTATCGGGCTATGGCTACACCTTC

clone size: .
J gene: TRBJ1-4
D gene: TRBD1
V gene: TRBV2
CDR3 protein: CASSEATGTEKLFF
CDR3 DNA: TGTGCCAGCAGTGAAGCGACAGGGACTGAAAAACTGTTTTTT

clone size: .
J gene: TRBJ2-1
D gene: .
V gene: TRBV3-1/TRBV3-2
CDR3 protein: CASSQRVGYNEQFF
CDR3 DNA: TGTGCCAGCAGCCAACGGGTTGGTTACAATGAGCAGTTCTTC

clone size: .
J gene: TRBJ1-1
D gene: TRBD1
V gene: TRBV29-1
CDR3 protein: CSVQGAAEAFF
CDR3 DNA: TGCAGCGTCCAGGGGGCCGCTGAAGCTTTCTTT

clone size: .
J gene: TRBJ2-1
D gene: TRBD2
V gene: TRBV30
CDR3 protein: CAWSLAGDAEQFF
CDR3 DNA: TGTGCCTGGAGTCTAGCGGGAGATGCTGAGCAGTTCTTC